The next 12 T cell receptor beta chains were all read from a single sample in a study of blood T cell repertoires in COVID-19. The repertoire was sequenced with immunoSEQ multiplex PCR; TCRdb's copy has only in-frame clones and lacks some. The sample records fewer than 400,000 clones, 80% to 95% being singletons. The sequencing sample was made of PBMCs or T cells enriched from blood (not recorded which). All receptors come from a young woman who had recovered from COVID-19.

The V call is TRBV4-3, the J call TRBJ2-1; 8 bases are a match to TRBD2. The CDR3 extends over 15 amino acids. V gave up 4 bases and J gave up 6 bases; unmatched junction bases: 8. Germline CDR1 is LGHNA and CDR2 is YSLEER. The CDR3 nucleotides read TGCGCCAGCAGCCGGCACTACAGCGGGGGCAATGAGCAGTTCTTC. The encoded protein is CASSRHYSGGNEQFF.

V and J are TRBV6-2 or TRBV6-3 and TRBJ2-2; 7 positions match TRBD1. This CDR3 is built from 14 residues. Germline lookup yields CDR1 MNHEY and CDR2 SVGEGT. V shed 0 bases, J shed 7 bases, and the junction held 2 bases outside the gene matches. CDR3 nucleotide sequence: TGTGCCAGCAGTTACTCACAGGGGCGCGGGGAGCTGTTTTTT. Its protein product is CASSYSQGRGELFF.

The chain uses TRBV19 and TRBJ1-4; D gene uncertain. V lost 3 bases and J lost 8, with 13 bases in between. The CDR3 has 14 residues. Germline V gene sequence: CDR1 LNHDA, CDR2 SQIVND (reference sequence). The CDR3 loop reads CASSISGVGEKLFF. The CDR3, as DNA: TGTGCCAGTAGTATCTCCGGGGTAGGAGAAAAACTGTTTTTT.

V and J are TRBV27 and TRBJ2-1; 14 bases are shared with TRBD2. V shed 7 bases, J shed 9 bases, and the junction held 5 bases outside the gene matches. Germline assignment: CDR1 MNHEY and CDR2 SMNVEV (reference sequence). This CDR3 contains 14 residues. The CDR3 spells CASMTSGRGGEQFF. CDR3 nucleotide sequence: TGTGCCAGCATGACTAGCGGGAGGGGGGGTGAGCAGTTCTTC.

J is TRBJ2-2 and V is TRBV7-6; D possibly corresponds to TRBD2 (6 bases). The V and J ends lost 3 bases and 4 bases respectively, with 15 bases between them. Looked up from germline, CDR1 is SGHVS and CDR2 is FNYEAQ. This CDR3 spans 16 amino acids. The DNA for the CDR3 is TGTGCCAGCAGCTTGGACGGAGGGACGGGCACCGGGGAGCTGTTTTTT. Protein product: CASSLDGGTGTGELFF.

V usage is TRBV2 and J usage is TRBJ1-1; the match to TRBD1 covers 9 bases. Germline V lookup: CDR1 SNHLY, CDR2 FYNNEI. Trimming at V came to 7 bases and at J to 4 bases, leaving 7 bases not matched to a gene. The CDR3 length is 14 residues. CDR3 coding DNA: TGTGCCAGCACCCCGACAGGGGGGGTCACTGAAGCTTTCTTT. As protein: CASTPTGGVTEAFF.

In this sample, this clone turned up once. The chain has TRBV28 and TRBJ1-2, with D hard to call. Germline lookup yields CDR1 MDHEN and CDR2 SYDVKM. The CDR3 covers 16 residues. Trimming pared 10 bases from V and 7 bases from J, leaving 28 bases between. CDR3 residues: CATHIEGRTRYSGYTF. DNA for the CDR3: TGTGCCACTCACATAGAGGGCCGGACCCGATACAGTGGCTACACCTTC.

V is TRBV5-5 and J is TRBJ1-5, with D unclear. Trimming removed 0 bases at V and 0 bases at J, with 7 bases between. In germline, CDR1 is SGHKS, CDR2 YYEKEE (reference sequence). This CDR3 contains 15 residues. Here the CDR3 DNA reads TGTGCCAGCAGCTTGGAAGTCTATAGCAATCAGCCCCAGCATTTT. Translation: CASSLEVYSNQPQHF.

This CDR3 is CASSEGLSNEQFF. The CDR3 region has the DNA TGTGCCAGCAGTGAAGGGCTTTCCAATGAGCAGTTCTTC. This chain uses TRBV2 with TRBJ2-1; D call uncertain. Germline assignment: CDR1 SNHLY and CDR2 FYNNEI. Trimming removed 1 base from V and 6 bases from J, with 7 bases in between. CDR3 length: 13 amino acids.

CDR3 amino acids: CASSFQGGTQYF. For the CDR3, the DNA is TGTGCCAGCAGCTTCCAAGGGGGTACGCAGTATTTT. The chain carries TRBV11-3 and TRBJ2-3, with a possible D match to TRBD1 (6 bases). Looked up from germline, CDR1 is SGHNT and CDR2 is YENEEA. There are 12 residues in the CDR3. V was pared by 3 bases and J by 8 bases, with 9 bases between.

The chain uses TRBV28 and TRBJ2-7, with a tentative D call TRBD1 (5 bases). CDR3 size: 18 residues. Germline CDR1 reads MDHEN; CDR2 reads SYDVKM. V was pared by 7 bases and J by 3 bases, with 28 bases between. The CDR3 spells CASIEGSWGSDRSYEQYF. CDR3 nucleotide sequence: TGTGCCAGCATTGAAGGCTCCTGGGGAAGTGACAGAAGCTACGAGCAGTACTTC.

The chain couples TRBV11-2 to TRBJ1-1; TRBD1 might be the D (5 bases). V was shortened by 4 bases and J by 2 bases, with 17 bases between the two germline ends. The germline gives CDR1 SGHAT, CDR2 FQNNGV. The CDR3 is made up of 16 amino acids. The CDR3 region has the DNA TGTGCCAGCAGCTCAGCAACCCAGGGTGGTAACACTGAAGCTTTCTTT. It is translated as CASSSATQGGNTEAFF.